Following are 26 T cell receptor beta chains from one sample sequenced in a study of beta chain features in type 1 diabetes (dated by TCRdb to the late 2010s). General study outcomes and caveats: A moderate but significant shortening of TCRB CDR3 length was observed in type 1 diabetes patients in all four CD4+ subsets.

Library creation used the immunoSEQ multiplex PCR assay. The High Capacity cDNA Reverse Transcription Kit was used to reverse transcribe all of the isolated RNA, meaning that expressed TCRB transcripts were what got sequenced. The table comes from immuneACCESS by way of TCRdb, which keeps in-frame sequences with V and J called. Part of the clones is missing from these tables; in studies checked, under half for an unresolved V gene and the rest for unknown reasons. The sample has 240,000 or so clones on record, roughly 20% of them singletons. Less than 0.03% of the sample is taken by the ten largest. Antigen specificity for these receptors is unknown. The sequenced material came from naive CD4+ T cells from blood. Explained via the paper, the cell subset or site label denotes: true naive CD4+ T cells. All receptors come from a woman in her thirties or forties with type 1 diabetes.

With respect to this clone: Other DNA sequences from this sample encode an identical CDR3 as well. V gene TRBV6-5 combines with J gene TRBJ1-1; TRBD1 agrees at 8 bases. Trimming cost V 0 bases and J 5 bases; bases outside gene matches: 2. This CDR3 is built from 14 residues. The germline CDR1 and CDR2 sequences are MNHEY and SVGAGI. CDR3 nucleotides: TGTGCCAGCAGTTACTCGAGACAGGGGACTGAAGCTTTCTTT. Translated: CASSYSRQGTEAFF.

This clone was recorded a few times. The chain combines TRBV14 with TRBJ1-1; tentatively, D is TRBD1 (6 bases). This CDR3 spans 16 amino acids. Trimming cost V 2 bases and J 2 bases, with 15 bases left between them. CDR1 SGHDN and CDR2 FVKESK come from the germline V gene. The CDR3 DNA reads TGTGCCAGCAGCCAACAGCCCGGGACAACCAACACTGAAGCTTTCTTT. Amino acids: CASSQQPGTTNTEAFF.

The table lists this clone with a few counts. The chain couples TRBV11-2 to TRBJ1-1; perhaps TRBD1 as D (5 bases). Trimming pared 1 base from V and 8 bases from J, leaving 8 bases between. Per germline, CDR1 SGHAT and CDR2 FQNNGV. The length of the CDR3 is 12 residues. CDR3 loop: CASSLGGREAFF. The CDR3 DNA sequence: TGTGCCAGCAGCTTAGGGGGCAGGGAAGCTTTCTTT.

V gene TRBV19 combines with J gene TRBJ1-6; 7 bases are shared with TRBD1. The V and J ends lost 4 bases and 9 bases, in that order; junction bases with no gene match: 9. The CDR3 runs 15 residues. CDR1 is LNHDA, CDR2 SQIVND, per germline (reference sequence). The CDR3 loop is CASSTTGALTSPLHF. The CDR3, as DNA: TGTGCCAGTAGTACCACAGGGGCCCTCACTTCACCCCTCCACTTT. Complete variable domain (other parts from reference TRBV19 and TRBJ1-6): DGGITQSPKYLFRKEGQNVTLSCEQNLNHDAMYWYRQDPGQGLRLIYYSQIVNDFQKGDIAEGYSVSREKKESFPLTVTSAQKNPTAFYLCASSTTGALTSPLHFGNGTRLTVT.

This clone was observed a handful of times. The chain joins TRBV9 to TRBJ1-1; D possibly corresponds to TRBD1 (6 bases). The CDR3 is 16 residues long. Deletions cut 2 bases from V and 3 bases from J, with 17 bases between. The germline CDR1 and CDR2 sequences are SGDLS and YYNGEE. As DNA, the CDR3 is TGTGCCAGCAGCGTTGGACTCCATCCAGGGGACACTGAAGCTTTCTTT. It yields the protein CASSVGLHPGDTEAFF.

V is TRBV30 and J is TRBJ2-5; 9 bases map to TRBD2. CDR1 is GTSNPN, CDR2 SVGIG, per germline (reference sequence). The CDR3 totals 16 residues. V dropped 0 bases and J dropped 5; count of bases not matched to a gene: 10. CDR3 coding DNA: TGTGCCTGGAGTGTACGGGCATTAGCGGGAGTGGAGACCCAGTACTTC. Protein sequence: CAWSVRALAGVETQYF.

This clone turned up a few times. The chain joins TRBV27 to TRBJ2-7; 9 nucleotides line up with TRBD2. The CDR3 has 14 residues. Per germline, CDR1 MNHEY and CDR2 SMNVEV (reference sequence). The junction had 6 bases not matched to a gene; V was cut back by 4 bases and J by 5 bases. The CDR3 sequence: CASSYIAGANEQYF. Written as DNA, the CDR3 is TGTGCCAGCAGTTACATAGCGGGAGCCAACGAGCAGTACTTC.

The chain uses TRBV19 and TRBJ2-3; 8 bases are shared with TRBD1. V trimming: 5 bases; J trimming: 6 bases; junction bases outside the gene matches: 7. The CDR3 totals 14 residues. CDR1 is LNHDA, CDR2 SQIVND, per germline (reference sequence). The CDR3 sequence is CASSDLTGDDTQYF. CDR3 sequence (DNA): TGTGCCAGTAGTGACCTGACAGGGGACGATACGCAGTATTTT.

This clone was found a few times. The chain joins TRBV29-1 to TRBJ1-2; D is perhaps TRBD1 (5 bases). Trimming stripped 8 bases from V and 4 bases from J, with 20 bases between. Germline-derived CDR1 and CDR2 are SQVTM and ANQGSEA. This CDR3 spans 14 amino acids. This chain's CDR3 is CSSQLFREAYGYTF. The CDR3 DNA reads TGCAGCTCGCAGCTCTTCAGGGAGGCCTATGGCTACACCTTC. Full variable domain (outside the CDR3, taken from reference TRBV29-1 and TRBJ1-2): SAVISQKPSRDICQRGTSLTIQCQVDSQVTMMFWYRQQPGQSLTLIATANQGSEATYESGFVIDKFPISRPNLTFSTLTVSNMSPEDSSIYLCSSQLFREAYGYTFGSGTRLTVV.

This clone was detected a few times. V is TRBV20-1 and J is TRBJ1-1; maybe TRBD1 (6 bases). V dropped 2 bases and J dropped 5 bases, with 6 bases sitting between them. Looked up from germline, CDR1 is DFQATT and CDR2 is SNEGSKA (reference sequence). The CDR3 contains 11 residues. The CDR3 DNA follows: TGCAGTGCTAGACAGGGGACTGAAGCTTTCTTT. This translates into CSARQGTEAFF.

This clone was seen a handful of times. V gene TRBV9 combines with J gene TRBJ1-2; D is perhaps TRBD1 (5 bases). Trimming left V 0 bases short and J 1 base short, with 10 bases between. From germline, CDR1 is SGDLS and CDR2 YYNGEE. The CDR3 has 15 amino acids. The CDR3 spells CASSVGWQGNYGYTF. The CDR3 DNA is TGTGCCAGCAGCGTAGGTTGGCAGGGTAACTATGGCTACACCTTC.

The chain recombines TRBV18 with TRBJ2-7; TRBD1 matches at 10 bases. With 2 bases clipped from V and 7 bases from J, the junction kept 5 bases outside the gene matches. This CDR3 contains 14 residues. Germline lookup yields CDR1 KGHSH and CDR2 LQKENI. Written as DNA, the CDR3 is TGTGCCAGCTCACCAGGGACAGGGGTTCGGGAGCAGTACTTC. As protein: CASSPGTGVREQYF.

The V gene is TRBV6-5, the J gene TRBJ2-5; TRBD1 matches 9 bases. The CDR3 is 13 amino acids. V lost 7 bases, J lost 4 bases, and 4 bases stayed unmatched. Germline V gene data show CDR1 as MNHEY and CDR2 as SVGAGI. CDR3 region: CASTGTGRETQYF. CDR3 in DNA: TGTGCCAGCACTGGGACAGGGCGAGAGACCCAGTACTTC.

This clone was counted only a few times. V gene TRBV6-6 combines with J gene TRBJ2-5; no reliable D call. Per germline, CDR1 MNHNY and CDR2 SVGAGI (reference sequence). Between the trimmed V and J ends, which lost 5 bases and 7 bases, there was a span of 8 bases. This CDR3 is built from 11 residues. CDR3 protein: CASSPPGTQYF. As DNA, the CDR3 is TGTGCCAGCAGTCCTCCAGGGACCCAGTACTTC.

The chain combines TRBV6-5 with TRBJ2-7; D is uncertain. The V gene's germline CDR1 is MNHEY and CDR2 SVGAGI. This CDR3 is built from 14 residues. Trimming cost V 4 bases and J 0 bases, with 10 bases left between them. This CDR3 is CASSSRGSSYEQYF. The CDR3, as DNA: TGTGCCAGCAGTTCCCGTGGCAGCTCCTACGAGCAGTACTTC.

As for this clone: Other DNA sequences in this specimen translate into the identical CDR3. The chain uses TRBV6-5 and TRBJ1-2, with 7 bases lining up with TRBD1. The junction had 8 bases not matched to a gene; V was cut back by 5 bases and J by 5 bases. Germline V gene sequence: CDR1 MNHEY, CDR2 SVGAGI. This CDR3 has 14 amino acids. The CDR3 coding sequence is TGTGCCAGCAGTCCACGGACAGGACCTTATGGCTACACCTTC. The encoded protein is CASSPRTGPYGYTF.

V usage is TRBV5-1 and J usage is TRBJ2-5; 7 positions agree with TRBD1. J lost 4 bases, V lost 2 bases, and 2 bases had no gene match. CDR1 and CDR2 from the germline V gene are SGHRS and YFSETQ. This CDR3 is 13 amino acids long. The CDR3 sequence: CASSLRTGETQYF. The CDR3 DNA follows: TGCGCCAGCAGCTTACGGACAGGAGAGACCCAGTACTTC.

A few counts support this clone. The CDR3: CSVDRQLNTEAFF. CDR3 nucleotide sequence: TGCAGCGTTGATAGACAGTTGAACACTGAAGCTTTCTTT. The V call is TRBV29-1, the J call TRBJ1-1; D might be TRBD1 (5 bases). CDR3 size: 13 residues. Between the trimmed V and J ends, which lost 3 bases and 0 bases, there was a span of 8 bases. The germline V gene has CDR1 SQVTM and CDR2 ANQGSEA.

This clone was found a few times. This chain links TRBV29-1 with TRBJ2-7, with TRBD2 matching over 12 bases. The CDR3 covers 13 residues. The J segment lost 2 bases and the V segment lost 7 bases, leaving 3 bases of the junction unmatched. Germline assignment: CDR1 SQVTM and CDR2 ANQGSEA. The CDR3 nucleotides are TGCAGCGGGAGACTAGCGGGGGCCTACGAGCAGTACTTC. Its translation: CSGRLAGAYEQYF.

The CDR3, as DNA: TGCGCCAGCAGCAGTGTTCCCGGGTCAAATTACGAGCAGTACTTC. Residues: CASSSVPGSNYEQYF. The rearrangement joins TRBV5-1 to TRBJ2-7; D gene uncertain. The CDR3 runs to 15 residues. The germline V and J ends were trimmed by 4 bases and 4 bases, with 18 bases remaining between them. Germline values: CDR1 SGHRS, CDR2 YFSETQ.

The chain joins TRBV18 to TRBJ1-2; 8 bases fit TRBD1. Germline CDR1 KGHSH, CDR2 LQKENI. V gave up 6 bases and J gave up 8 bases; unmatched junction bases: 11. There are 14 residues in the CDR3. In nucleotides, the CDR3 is TGTGCCAGCTCCCAGGGACAGGCCCCGGGAGGCTACACCTTC. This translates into CASSQGQAPGGYTF.

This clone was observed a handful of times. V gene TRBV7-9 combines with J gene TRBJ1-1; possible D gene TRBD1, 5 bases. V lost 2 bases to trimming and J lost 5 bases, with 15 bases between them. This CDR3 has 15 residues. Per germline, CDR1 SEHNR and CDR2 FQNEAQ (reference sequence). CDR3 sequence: CASSLWRGTRTEAFF. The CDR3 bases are TGTGCCAGCAGCTTATGGAGGGGAACCAGGACTGAAGCTTTCTTT.

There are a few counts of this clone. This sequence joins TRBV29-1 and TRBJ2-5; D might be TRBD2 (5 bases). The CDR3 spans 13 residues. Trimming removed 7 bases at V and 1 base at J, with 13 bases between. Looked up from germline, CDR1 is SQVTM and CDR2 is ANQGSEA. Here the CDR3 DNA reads TGCAGCGCCGGAAGGGCGGGCCAAGAGACCCAGTACTTC. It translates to CSAGRAGQETQYF.

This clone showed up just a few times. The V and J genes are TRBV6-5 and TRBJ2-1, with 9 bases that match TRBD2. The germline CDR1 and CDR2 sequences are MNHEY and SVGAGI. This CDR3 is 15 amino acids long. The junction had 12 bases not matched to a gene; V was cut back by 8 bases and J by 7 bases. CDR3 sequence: CASSSSGLAANEQFF. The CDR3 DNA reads TGTGCCAGCTCATCTTCGGGACTAGCTGCTAATGAGCAGTTCTTC.

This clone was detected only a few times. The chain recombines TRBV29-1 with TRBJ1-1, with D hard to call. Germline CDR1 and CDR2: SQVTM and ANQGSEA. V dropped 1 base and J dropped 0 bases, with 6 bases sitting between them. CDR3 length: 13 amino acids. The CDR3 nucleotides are TGCAGCGTTGAAGGCCGCGTGAACACTGAAGCTTTCTTT. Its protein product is CSVEGRVNTEAFF.

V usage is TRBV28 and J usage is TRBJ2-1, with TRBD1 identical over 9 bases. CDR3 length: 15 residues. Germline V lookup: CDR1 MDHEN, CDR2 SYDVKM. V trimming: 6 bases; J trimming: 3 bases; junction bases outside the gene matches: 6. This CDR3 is CASRSPTGGYNEQFF. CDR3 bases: TGTGCCAGCAGGTCACCGACAGGGGGCTACAATGAGCAGTTCTTC.